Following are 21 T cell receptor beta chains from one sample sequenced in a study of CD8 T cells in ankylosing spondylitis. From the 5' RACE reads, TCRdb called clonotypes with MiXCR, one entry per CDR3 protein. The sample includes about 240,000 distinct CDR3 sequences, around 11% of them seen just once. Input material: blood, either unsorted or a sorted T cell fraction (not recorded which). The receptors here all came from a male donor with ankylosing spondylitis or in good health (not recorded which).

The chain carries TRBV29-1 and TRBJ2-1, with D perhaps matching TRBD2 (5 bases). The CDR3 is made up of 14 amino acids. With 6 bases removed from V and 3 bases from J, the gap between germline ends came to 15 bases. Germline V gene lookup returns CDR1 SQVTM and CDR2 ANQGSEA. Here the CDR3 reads CSVVEVHLYNEQFF. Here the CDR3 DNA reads TGCAGCGTGGTGGAGGTCCACCTCTACAATGAGCAGTTCTTC.

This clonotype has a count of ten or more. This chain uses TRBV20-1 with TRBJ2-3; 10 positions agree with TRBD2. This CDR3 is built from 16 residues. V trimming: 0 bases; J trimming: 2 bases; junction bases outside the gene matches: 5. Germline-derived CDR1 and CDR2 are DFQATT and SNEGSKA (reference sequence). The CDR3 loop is CSARDALAGHTDTQYF. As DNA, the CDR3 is TGCAGTGCTAGAGATGCACTAGCGGGGCACACAGATACGCAGTATTTT.

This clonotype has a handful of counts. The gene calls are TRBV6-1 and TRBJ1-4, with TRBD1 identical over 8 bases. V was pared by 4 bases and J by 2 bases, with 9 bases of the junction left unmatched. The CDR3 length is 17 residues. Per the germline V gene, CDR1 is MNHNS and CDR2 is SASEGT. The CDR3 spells CASSGTGGGTTNEKLFF. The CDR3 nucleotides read TGTGCCAGCAGTGGAACAGGGGGAGGGACCACTAATGAAAAACTGTTTTTT.

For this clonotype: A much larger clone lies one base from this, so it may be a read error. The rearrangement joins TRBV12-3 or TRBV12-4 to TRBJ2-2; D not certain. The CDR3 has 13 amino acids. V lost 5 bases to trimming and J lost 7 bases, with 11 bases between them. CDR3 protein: CASSLNGDGELFF. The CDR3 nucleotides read TGTGCCAGCAGTCTTAATGGTGACGGGGAGCTGTTTTTT.

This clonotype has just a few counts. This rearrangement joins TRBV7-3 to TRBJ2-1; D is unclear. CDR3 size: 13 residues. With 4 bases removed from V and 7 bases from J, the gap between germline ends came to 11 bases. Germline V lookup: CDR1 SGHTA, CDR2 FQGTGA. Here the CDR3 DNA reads TGTGCCAGCAGCTCCGCCCTTGGGAATGAGCAGTTCTTC. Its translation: CASSSALGNEQFF.

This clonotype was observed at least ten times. CDR3 loop: CATSREWGAGDNEQFF. As DNA, the CDR3 is TGTGCCACCAGCAGAGAGTGGGGGGCAGGTGACAATGAGCAGTTCTTC. J is TRBJ2-1 and V is TRBV15, with D possibly being TRBD1 or TRBD2 (6 bases each). The germline V gene encodes CDR1 LNHNV and CDR2 YYDKDF (reference sequence). The CDR3 spans 16 residues. The germline V and J ends were trimmed by 0 bases and 5 bases, with 14 bases remaining between them. The whole variable domain, filled in from reference TRBV15 and TRBJ2-1, reads DAMVIQNPRYQVTQFGKPVTLSCSQTLNHNVMYWYQQKSSQAPKLLFHYYDKDFNNEADTPDNFQSRRPNTSFCFLDIRSPGLGDTAMYLCATSREWGAGDNEQFFGPGTRLTVL.

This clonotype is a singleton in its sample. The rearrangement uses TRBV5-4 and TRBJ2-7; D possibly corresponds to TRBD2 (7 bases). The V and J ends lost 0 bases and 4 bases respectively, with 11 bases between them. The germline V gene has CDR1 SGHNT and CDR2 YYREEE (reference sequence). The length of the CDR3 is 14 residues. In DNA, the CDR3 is TGTGCCAGCAGCTTGGCACAGGGAGGGTACGAGCAGTACTTC. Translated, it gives CASSLAQGGYEQYF.

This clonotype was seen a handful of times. CDR3 amino acids: CASSLPSGGETGELFF. As DNA, the CDR3 is TGTGCCAGCAGTTTACCTAGCGGGGGGGAGACCGGGGAGCTGTTTTTT. The chain joins TRBV12-3 or TRBV12-4 to TRBJ2-2, with 12 bases fitting TRBD2. The CDR3 consists of 16 residues. Trimming cost V 2 bases and J 5 bases; bases outside gene matches: 3.

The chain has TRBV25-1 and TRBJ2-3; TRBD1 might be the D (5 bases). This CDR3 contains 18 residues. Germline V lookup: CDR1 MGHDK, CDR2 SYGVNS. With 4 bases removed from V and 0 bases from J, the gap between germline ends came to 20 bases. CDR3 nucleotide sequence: TGTGCCAGCAGTGGTTCTCAAACATCCAGGGCTAGCACAGATACGCAGTATTTT. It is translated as CASSGSQTSRASTDTQYF.

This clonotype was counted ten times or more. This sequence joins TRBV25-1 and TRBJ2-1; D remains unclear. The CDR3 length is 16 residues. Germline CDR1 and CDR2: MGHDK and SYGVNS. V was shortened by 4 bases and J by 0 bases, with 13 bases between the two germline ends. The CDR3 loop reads CASSAQAGGSYNEQFF. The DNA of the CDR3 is TGTGCCAGCAGTGCCCAGGCCGGTGGCTCCTACAATGAGCAGTTCTTC.

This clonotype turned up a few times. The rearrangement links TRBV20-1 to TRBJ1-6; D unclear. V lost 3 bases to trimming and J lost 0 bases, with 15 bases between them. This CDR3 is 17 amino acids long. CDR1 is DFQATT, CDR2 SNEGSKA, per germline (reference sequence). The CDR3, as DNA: TGCAGTGCTAGGGGCCGTTCGCGGAGCTCCTATAATTCACCCCTCCACTTT. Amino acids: CSARGRSRSSYNSPLHF.

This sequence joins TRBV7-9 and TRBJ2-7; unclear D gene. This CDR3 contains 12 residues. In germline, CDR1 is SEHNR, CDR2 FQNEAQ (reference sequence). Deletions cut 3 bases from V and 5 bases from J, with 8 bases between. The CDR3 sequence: CASSFSANEQYF. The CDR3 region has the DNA TGTGCCAGCAGCTTCTCGGCTAACGAGCAGTACTTC.

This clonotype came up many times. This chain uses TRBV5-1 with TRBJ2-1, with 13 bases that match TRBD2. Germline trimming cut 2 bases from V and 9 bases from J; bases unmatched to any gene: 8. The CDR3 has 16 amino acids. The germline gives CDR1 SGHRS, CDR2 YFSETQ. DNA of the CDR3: TGCGCCAGCAGCTTCACTAGCGGGAGGGCGGTGGGTGAGCAGTTCTTC. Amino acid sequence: CASSFTSGRAVGEQFF.

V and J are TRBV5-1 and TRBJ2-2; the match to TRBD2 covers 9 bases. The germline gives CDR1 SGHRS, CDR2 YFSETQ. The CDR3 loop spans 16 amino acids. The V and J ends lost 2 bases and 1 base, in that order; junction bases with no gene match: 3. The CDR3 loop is CASSLGLAQNTGELFF. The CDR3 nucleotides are TGCGCCAGCAGCTTAGGACTAGCGCAGAACACCGGGGAGCTGTTTTTT.

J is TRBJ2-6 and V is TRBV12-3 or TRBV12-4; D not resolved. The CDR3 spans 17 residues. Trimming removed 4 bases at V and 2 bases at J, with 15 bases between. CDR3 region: CASSSQITKAGANVLTF. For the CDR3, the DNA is TGTGCCAGCAGTTCCCAGATAACCAAAGCTGGGGCCAACGTCCTGACTTTC.

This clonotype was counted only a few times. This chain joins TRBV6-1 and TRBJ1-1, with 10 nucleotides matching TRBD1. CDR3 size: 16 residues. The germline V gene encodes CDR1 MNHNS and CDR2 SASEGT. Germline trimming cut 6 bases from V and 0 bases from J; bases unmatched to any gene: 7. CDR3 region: CASSRDRGRMNTEAFF. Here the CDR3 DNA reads TGTGCCAGCAGCCGAGACAGGGGGCGAATGAACACTGAAGCTTTCTTT.

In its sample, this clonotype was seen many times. Written as DNA, the CDR3 is TGTGCCAGCAGCTTGCTCGGCAGGCCTAGCACAGATACGCAGTATTTT. Translated, it gives CASSLLGRPSTDTQYF. The V gene is TRBV5-5, the J gene TRBJ2-3; D is uncertain. CDR1 and CDR2 from the germline V gene are SGHKS and YYEKEE (reference sequence). The CDR3 spans 16 residues. V lost 1 base, J lost 0 bases, and 12 bases lay in between.

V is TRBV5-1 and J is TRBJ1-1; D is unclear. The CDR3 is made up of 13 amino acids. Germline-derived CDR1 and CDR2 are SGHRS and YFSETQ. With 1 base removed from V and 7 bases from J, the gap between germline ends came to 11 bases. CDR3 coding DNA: TGCGCCAGCAGCTTGATTGATTTCAATGAAGCTTTCTTT. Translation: CASSLIDFNEAFF.

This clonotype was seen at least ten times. The CDR3 loop reads CASSLTPGGPETQYF. In nucleotides, the CDR3 is TGTGCCAGCAGCCTCACCCCCGGGGGCCCAGAGACCCAGTACTTC. The chain has TRBV6-1 and TRBJ2-5; TRBD1 or TRBD2 may be the D gene (6 bases each). V lost 6 bases and J lost 4, with 18 bases in between. Germline V gene data show CDR1 as MNHNS and CDR2 as SASEGT. The CDR3 extends over 15 amino acids.

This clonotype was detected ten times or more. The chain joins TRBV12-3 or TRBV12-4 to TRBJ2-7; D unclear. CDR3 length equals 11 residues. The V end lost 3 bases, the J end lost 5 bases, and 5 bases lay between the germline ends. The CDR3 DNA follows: TGTGCCAGCAGTTTTGTCCACGAGCAGTACTTC. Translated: CASSFVHEQYF.

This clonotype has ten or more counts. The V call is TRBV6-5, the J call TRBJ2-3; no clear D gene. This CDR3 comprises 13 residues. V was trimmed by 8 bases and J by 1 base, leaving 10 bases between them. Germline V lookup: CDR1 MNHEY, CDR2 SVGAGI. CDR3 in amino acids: CASRWQGTDTQYF. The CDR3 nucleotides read TGTGCCAGCCGTTGGCAGGGCACAGATACGCAGTATTTT.